What follows describes a single TCR beta chain. As yet, its antigen is unknown. The sample is drawn from a study of blood T cells in healthy people across ages. The CDR3 spans 14 residues. Germline CDR1 is SGHVS and CDR2 is FNYEAQ. Trimming took off 5 bases at V and 2 bases at J, with 13 bases between the two ends. It was with a sample-barcoded 5' primer and a J-beta primer mix that a second PCR of about 6 to 12 cycles was run. TCRdb called the 5' RACE reads again in MiXCR, with one record for every CDR3 protein. Altogether fewer than 2 million distinct CDR3 sequences are present, around 42% being singletons, with the ten largest covering roughly 23%. Study findings and constraints: Compared with aged donors, long-lived donors showed fewer expanded clones, suggesting selection. TCR beta diversity per million T cells fell roughly linearly with age.

A minimum of 6.5 million PBMCs was isolated per sample. The material sequenced was blood. The chain joins TRBV7-6 to TRBJ2-7, with a tentative D call TRBD1 (6 bases). The TCR comes from a human donor in good health. The CDR3 protein is CASSQKQGPYEQYF. CDR3 sequence (DNA): TGTGCCAGCAGCCAAAAGCAGGGGCCCTACGAGCAGTACTTC.